Listed below are T cell receptor beta chains from one sample, sequenced in a study of cytomegalovirus exposure and HLA in healthy donors. The data were produced by immunoSEQ multiplex PCR, yet TCRdb's version contains in-frame clones alone and is incomplete. In the table there are some 200,000 clones, around four fifths of which are singletons. Sequencing used PBMCs. The origin of the receptors is a female donor in good health and CMV-seronegative. CDR3s include the opening cysteine and the closing phenylalanine or tryptophan. Fields, in order: D gene, CDR3 length, clone size, V gene, J gene, CDR3 DNA, CDR3 protein. The D gene is left open where the match is weak. Rows give clone size only sometimes, using once, few, many, or a class for an expanded clone.

d_call: TRBD1; cdr3_length: 16; clone_size: -; v_call: TRBV11-2; j_call: TRBJ1-2; cdr3_nt: TGTGCCAGCAGCTTAGGGGGGACAGCCTCCTCCTATGGCTACACCTTC; cdr3_aa: CASSLGGTASSYGYTF
d_call: TRBD1; cdr3_length: 14; clone_size: -; v_call: TRBV7-9; j_call: TRBJ1-2; cdr3_nt: TGTGCCAGCAGCTTAGGACAGGGGGCTGATGGCTACACCTTC; cdr3_aa: CASSLGQGADGYTF
d_call: TRBD2; cdr3_length: 16; clone_size: -; v_call: TRBV5-1; j_call: TRBJ2-3; cdr3_nt: TGCGCCAGCAGCACCGGTAGCGGGATGCAAGCAGATACGCAGTATTTT; cdr3_aa: CASSTGSGMQADTQYF
d_call: TRBD1; cdr3_length: 15; clone_size: -; v_call: TRBV7-9; j_call: TRBJ1-2; cdr3_nt: TGTGCCAGCAGCTTACCCGACAGGGGAGACTATGGCTACACCTTC; cdr3_aa: CASSLPDRGDYGYTF
d_call: TRBD1; cdr3_length: 14; clone_size: -; v_call: TRBV5-1; j_call: TRBJ2-7; cdr3_nt: TGCGCCAGCGCGACAGGGGGCGTTTTCTACGAGCAGTACTTC; cdr3_aa: CASATGGVFYEQYF
d_call: -; cdr3_length: 11; clone_size: -; v_call: TRBV30; j_call: TRBJ2-7; cdr3_nt: TGTGCCTGGGGTCTGGCTGGCGAGCAGTACTTC; cdr3_aa: CAWGLAGEQYF
d_call: -; cdr3_length: 16; clone_size: -; v_call: TRBV14; j_call: TRBJ2-4; cdr3_nt: TGTGCCAGCAGCCAAGTGGCGGACACCACTGAGTTGCTTCAGTACTTC; cdr3_aa: CASSQVADTTELLQYF
d_call: TRBD2; cdr3_length: 15; clone_size: -; v_call: TRBV6-5; j_call: TRBJ2-7; cdr3_nt: TGTGCCAGCAGTTACTCCGCGGGGGGACCCTACGAGCAGTACTTC; cdr3_aa: CASSYSAGGPYEQYF
d_call: TRBD1; cdr3_length: 16; clone_size: -; v_call: TRBV30; j_call: TRBJ1-5; cdr3_nt: TGTGCCTGGACCGTACAGGGGAAGGGGGGCAATCAGCCCCAGCATTTT; cdr3_aa: CAWTVQGKGGNQPQHF
d_call: -; cdr3_length: 16; clone_size: few; v_call: TRBV5-4; j_call: TRBJ2-5; cdr3_nt: TGTGCCAGCAGCTTGGCTCCCCGGGACTTGCAAGAGACCCAGTACTTC; cdr3_aa: CASSLAPRDLQETQYF
d_call: -; cdr3_length: 15; clone_size: once; v_call: TRBV15; j_call: TRBJ2-3; cdr3_nt: TGTGCCACCAGCAGAGAGGCAGGGATTACAGATACGCAGTATTTT; cdr3_aa: CATSREAGITDTQYF
d_call: -; cdr3_length: 15; clone_size: -; v_call: TRBV5-8; j_call: TRBJ2-2; cdr3_nt: TGTGCCAGCAGCATGGGCCGGGGAAGAACCGGGGAGCTGTTTTTT; cdr3_aa: CASSMGRGRTGELFF
d_call: -; cdr3_length: 12; clone_size: -; v_call: TRBV29-1; j_call: TRBJ2-7; cdr3_nt: TGCAGCGTTCGAGACATCTCCTACGAGCAGTACTTC; cdr3_aa: CSVRDISYEQYF
d_call: -; cdr3_length: 14; clone_size: -; v_call: TRBV29-1; j_call: TRBJ2-3; cdr3_nt: TGCAGCGTACATTTAGGCGGGTCCACAGATACGCAGTATTTT; cdr3_aa: CSVHLGGSTDTQYF
d_call: -; cdr3_length: 14; clone_size: -; v_call: TRBV19; j_call: TRBJ1-4; cdr3_nt: TGTGCCAGTAACATGAGGAGGAATGGGGAAAAACTGTTTTTT; cdr3_aa: CASNMRRNGEKLFF
d_call: TRBD2; cdr3_length: 19; clone_size: -; v_call: TRBV11-2; j_call: TRBJ2-2; cdr3_nt: TGTGCCAGTGGGACCGGGACTAGCAGATATTATTCGAACACCGGGGAGCTGTTTTTT; cdr3_aa: CASGTGTSRYYSNTGELFF
d_call: -; cdr3_length: 13; clone_size: -; v_call: TRBV28; j_call: TRBJ1-2; cdr3_nt: TGTGCCAGCAGTTTTTTCCAGGGCGCTGGCTACACCTTC; cdr3_aa: CASSFFQGAGYTF
d_call: -; cdr3_length: 16; clone_size: -; v_call: TRBV5-1; j_call: TRBJ1-5; cdr3_nt: TGCGCCAGCAGCTTGGAGGGGCCTTATAGCAATCAGCCCCAGCATTTT; cdr3_aa: CASSLEGPYSNQPQHF
d_call: -; cdr3_length: 14; clone_size: -; v_call: TRBV30; j_call: TRBJ1-5; cdr3_nt: TGTGCCTGGAGTAGGGGAATAGGGAATCAGCCCCAGCATTTT; cdr3_aa: CAWSRGIGNQPQHF
d_call: -; cdr3_length: 14; clone_size: -; v_call: TRBV7-3; j_call: TRBJ2-3; cdr3_nt: TGTGCCAGCAGCTTAAGACAAACCACAGATACGCAGTATTTT; cdr3_aa: CASSLRQTTDTQYF
d_call: -; cdr3_length: 13; clone_size: -; v_call: TRBV9; j_call: TRBJ2-5; cdr3_nt: TGTGCCAGCAGCGTAGGGCAGTCAGAGACCCAGTACTTC; cdr3_aa: CASSVGQSETQYF
d_call: -; cdr3_length: 15; clone_size: -; v_call: TRBV7-9; j_call: TRBJ1-4; cdr3_nt: TGTTCCAGCAGCTTAGATGAGGGTTTAAATGAAAAACTGTTTTTT; cdr3_aa: CSSSLDEGLNEKLFF
d_call: -; cdr3_length: 18; clone_size: -; v_call: TRBV7-6; j_call: TRBJ2-2; cdr3_nt: TGTGCCAGCAGCTCAGTCCCTTTGCGGGGGCAGACTGACGGGGAGCTGTTTTTT; cdr3_aa: CASSSVPLRGQTDGELFF
d_call: -; cdr3_length: 16; clone_size: few; v_call: TRBV28; j_call: TRBJ1-1; cdr3_nt: TGTGCCAGCAGTTTAGTGTCGGGCAGGGTGTACACTGAAGCTTTCTTT; cdr3_aa: CASSLVSGRVYTEAFF
d_call: TRBD1; cdr3_length: 15; clone_size: -; v_call: TRBV25-1; j_call: TRBJ2-3; cdr3_nt: TGTGCCAGCAGTGGAATGACAGGGCCCACAGATACGCAGTATTTT; cdr3_aa: CASSGMTGPTDTQYF
d_call: -; cdr3_length: 15; clone_size: -; v_call: TRBV6-5; j_call: TRBJ2-1; cdr3_nt: TGTGCCAGCAGTTCCGGCGGGGTCTCCTACAATGAGCAGTTCTTC; cdr3_aa: CASSSGGVSYNEQFF
d_call: -; cdr3_length: 15; clone_size: -; v_call: TRBV6-4; j_call: TRBJ1-2; cdr3_nt: TGTGCCAGCAGTGACTCGAGTCGACAGAACTATGGCTACACCTTC; cdr3_aa: CASSDSSRQNYGYTF
d_call: TRBD1; cdr3_length: 15; clone_size: -; v_call: TRBV7-8; j_call: TRBJ2-7; cdr3_nt: TGTGCCAGCAGCGCTGGGGACAGGGTGGGGGACGAGCAGTACTTC; cdr3_aa: CASSAGDRVGDEQYF
d_call: -; cdr3_length: 14; clone_size: few; v_call: TRBV19; j_call: TRBJ1-2; cdr3_nt: TGTGCCACATACCCGGGCAGGGCGAACTATGGCTACACCTTC; cdr3_aa: CATYPGRANYGYTF
d_call: -; cdr3_length: 14; clone_size: -; v_call: TRBV19; j_call: TRBJ1-5; cdr3_nt: TGTGCCAGTAGTGGGACGGGGGGCAATCAGCCCCAGCATTTT; cdr3_aa: CASSGTGGNQPQHF
d_call: -; cdr3_length: 15; clone_size: few; v_call: TRBV25-1; j_call: TRBJ2-7; cdr3_nt: TGTGCCAGCAGTGAATTCGTTAAGAGCTCCTACGAGCAGTACTTC; cdr3_aa: CASSEFVKSSYEQYF
d_call: -; cdr3_length: 14; clone_size: -; v_call: TRBV30; j_call: TRBJ2-7; cdr3_nt: TGTGCCTGGAGTGTCCCCGGGGGTTCCTACGAGCAGTACTTC; cdr3_aa: CAWSVPGGSYEQYF
d_call: TRBD1; cdr3_length: 17; clone_size: -; v_call: TRBV27; j_call: TRBJ1-1; cdr3_nt: TGTGCCAGCAGTCCCTGGACGAGCAGGGGGCAGGGCACTGAAGCTTTCTTT; cdr3_aa: CASSPWTSRGQGTEAFF
d_call: -; cdr3_length: 11; clone_size: -; v_call: TRBV30; j_call: TRBJ1-1; cdr3_nt: TGTGCCTGGTCCTGGAACACTGAAGCTTTCTTT; cdr3_aa: CAWSWNTEAFF
d_call: TRBD2; cdr3_length: 15; clone_size: few; v_call: TRBV6-1; j_call: TRBJ2-7; cdr3_nt: TGTGCCACTGAAGAAGAGGTAGCGGGAGTATACGAGCAGTACTTC; cdr3_aa: CATEEEVAGVYEQYF
d_call: -; cdr3_length: 14; clone_size: -; v_call: TRBV7-3; j_call: TRBJ1-2; cdr3_nt: TGTGCCAGCAGCTTAAGGGCGGGATCGGATGGCTACACCTTC; cdr3_aa: CASSLRAGSDGYTF
d_call: TRBD1; cdr3_length: 15; clone_size: -; v_call: TRBV7-8; j_call: TRBJ1-5; cdr3_nt: TGTGCCAGCAGCCGACTGGGACAGCAAAATCAGCCCCAGCATTTT; cdr3_aa: CASSRLGQQNQPQHF
d_call: -; cdr3_length: 14; clone_size: -; v_call: TRBV28; j_call: TRBJ1-1; cdr3_nt: TGTGCCAGCAGCCTTACGACCCCCCGGGCTGAAGCTTTCTTT; cdr3_aa: CASSLTTPRAEAFF
d_call: -; cdr3_length: 15; clone_size: few; v_call: TRBV11-2; j_call: TRBJ2-1; cdr3_nt: TGTGCCAGCAGCTTAGGAGGGCAATACTACAATGAGCAGTTCTTC; cdr3_aa: CASSLGGQYYNEQFF
d_call: -; cdr3_length: 14; clone_size: -; v_call: TRBV6-1; j_call: TRBJ1-1; cdr3_nt: TGTGCCAGCAGTCTGGGCGGGGGGAACACTGAAGCTTTCTTT; cdr3_aa: CASSLGGGNTEAFF
d_call: TRBD1; cdr3_length: 15; clone_size: -; v_call: TRBV9; j_call: TRBJ2-7; cdr3_nt: TGTGCCAGCAGCGGTTCCGGGACAGCCTTTTCCGAGCAGTACTTC; cdr3_aa: CASSGSGTAFSEQYF
d_call: TRBD1; cdr3_length: 20; clone_size: -; v_call: TRBV28; j_call: TRBJ2-7; cdr3_nt: TGTGCCAGCAGTCCGGGCAGGGGAGACTATGACAGGGGGGAGAGTTACGAGCAGTACTTC; cdr3_aa: CASSPGRGDYDRGESYEQYF
d_call: -; cdr3_length: 15; clone_size: -; v_call: TRBV7-2; j_call: TRBJ2-2; cdr3_nt: TGTGCCAGCAGCTTAGCGGGGGGGCGGACCGGGGAGCTGTTTTTT; cdr3_aa: CASSLAGGRTGELFF
d_call: -; cdr3_length: 14; clone_size: -; v_call: TRBV6-5; j_call: TRBJ1-3; cdr3_nt: TGTGCCAGCAGGAGAGGGATTGCTGGAAACACCATATATTTT; cdr3_aa: CASRRGIAGNTIYF
d_call: -; cdr3_length: 15; clone_size: once; v_call: TRBV5-8; j_call: TRBJ1-5; cdr3_nt: TGTGCCAGCAGCTTGGCAGGGTGGTTCATTCAGCCCCAGCATTTT; cdr3_aa: CASSLAGWFIQPQHF